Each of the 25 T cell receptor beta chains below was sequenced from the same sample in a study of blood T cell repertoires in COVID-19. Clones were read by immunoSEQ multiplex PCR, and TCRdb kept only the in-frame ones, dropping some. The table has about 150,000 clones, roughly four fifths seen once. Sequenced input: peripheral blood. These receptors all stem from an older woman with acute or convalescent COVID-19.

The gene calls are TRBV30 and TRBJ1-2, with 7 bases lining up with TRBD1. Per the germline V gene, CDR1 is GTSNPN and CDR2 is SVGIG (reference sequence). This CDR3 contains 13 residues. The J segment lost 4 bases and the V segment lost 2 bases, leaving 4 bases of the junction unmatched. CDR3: CAWSITGVYGYTF. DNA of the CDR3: TGTGCCTGGAGTATAACAGGGGTCTATGGCTACACCTTC.

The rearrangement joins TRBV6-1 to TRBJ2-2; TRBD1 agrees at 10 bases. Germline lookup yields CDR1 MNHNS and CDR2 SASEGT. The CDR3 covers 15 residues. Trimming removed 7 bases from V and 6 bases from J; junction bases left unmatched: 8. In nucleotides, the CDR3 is TGTGCCAGCACCCCGACAGGGGGCGGGTCCGGGGAGCTGTTTTTT. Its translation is CASTPTGGGSGELFF.

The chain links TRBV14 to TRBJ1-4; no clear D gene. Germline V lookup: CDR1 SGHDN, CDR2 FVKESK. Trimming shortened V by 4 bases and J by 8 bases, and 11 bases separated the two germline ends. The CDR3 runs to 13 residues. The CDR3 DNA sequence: TGTGCCAGCAGCCGGGCCTCGGGGGAAAAACTGTTTTTT. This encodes CASSRASGEKLFF.

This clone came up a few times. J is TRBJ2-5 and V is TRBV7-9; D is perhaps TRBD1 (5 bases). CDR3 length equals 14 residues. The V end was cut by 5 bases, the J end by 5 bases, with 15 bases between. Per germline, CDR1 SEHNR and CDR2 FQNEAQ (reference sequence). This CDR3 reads CASSRSQGRETQYF. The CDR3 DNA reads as TGTGCCAGCAGCCGATCCCAGGGTAGGGAGACCCAGTACTTC.

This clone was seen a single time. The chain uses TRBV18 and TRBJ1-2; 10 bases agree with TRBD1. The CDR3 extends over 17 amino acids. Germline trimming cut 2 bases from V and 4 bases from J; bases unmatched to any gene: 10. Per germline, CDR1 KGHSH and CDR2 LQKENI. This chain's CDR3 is CASSPIPGTGASYGYTF. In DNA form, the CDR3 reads TGTGCCAGCTCACCAATCCCCGGGACAGGGGCCTCCTATGGCTACACCTTC.

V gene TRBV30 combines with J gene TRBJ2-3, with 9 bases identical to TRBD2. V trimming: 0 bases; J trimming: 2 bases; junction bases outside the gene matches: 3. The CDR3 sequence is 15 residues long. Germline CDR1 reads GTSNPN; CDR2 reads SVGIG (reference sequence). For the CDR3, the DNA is TGTGCCTGGAGTGTAGGCGGGGGGGCCACAGATACGCAGTATTTT. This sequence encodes CAWSVGGGATDTQYF.

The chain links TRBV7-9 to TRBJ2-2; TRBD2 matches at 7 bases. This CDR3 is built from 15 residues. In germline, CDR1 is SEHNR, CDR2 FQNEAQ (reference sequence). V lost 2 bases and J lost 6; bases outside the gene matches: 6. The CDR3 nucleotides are TGTGCCAGCAGCTTAACGGCAGGGAGGGCCGGGGAGCTGTTTTTT. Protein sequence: CASSLTAGRAGELFF.

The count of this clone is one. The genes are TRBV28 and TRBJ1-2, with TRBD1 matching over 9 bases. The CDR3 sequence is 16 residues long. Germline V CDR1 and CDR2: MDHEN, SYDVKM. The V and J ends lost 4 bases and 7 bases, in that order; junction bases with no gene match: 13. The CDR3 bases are TGTGCCAGCAGTTCTGGGACAGGGCTGTATTATGGTGGCTACACCTTC. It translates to CASSSGTGLYYGGYTF.

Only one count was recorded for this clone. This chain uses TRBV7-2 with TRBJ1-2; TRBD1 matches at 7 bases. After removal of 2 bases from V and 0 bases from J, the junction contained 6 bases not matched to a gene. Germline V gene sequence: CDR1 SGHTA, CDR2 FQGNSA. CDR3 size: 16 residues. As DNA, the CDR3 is TGTGCCAGCAGCTTATACAGACAGGGTCCTAACTATGGCTACACCTTC. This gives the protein CASSLYRQGPNYGYTF.

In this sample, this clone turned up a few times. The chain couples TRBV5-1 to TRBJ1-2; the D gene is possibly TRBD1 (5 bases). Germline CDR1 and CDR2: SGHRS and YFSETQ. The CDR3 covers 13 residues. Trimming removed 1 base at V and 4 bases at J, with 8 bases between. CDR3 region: CASSLSGLYGYTF. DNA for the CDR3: TGCGCCAGCAGCTTGTCAGGGCTCTATGGCTACACCTTC.

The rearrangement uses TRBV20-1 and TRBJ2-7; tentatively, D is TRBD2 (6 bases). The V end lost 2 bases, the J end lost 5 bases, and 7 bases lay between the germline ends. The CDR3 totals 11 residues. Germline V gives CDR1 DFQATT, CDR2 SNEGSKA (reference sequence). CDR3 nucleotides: TGCAGTGCTAGAAGCGGGCACGAGCAGTACGTC. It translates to CSARSGHEQYV.

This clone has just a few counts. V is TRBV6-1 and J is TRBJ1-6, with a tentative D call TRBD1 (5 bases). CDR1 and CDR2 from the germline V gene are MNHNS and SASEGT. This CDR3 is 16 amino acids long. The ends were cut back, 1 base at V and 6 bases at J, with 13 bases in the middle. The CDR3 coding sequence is TGTGCCAGCAGTGAAGAGGGGCCGGGCCTTAATTCACCCCTCCACTTT. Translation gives CASSEEGPGLNSPLHF.

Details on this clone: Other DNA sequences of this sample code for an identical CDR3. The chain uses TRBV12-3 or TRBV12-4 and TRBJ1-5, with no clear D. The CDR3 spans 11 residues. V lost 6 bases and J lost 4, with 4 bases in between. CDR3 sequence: CASSYNQPQHF. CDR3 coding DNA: TGTGCCAGCAGCTATAATCAGCCCCAGCATTTT.

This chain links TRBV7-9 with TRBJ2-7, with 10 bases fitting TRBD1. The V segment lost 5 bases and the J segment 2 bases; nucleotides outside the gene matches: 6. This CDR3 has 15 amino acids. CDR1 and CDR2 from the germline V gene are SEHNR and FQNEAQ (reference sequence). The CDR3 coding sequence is TGTGCCAGCAGCAGTCCCGGGACAGGGGCCTACGAGCAGTACGTC. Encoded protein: CASSSPGTGAYEQYV.

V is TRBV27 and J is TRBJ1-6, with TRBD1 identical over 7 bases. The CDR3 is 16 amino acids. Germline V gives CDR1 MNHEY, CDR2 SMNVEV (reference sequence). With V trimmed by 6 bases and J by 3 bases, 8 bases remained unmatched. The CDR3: CASSPGAGGYNSPLHF. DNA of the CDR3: TGTGCCAGCAGCCCAGGGGCAGGGGGCTATAATTCACCCCTCCACTTT.

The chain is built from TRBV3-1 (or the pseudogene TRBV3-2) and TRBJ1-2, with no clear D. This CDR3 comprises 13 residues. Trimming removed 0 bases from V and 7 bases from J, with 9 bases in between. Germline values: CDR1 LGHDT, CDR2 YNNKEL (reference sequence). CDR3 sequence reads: CASSQEGLVGYTF. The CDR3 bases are TGTGCCAGCAGCCAAGAAGGCCTAGTTGGCTACACCTTC.

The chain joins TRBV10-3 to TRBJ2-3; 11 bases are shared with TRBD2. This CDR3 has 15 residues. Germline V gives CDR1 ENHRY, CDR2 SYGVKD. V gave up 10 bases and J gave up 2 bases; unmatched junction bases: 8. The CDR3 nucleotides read TGTGCCACGTCGGGACTAGCGGCCCCCACAGATACGCAGTATTTT. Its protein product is CATSGLAAPTDTQYF.

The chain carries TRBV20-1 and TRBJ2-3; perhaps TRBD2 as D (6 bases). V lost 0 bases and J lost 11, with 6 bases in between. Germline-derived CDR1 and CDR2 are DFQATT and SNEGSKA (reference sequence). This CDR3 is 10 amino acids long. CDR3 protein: CSAREGGQYF. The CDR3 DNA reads TGCAGTGCTAGAGAGGGGGGGCAGTATTTT.

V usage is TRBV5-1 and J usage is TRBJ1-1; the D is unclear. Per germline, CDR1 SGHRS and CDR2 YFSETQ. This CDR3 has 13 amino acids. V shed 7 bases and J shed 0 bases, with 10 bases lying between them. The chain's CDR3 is CASGRNMNTEAFF. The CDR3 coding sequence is TGCGCCAGCGGGAGGAACATGAACACTGAAGCTTTCTTT.

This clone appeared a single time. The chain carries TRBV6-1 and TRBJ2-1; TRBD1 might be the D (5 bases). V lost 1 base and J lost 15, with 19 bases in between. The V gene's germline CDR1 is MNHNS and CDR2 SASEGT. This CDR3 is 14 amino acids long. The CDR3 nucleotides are TGTGCCAGCAGTGAAGGGGGCGCCGTTAAAGTCCCGTTCTTC. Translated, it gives CASSEGGAVKVPFF.

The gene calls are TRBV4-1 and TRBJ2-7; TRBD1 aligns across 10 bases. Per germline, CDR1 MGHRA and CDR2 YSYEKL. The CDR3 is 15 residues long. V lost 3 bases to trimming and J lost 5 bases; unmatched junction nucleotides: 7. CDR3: CASSHYGTGDHEQYF. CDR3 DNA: TGCGCCAGCAGCCACTACGGGACAGGGGATCACGAGCAGTACTTC.

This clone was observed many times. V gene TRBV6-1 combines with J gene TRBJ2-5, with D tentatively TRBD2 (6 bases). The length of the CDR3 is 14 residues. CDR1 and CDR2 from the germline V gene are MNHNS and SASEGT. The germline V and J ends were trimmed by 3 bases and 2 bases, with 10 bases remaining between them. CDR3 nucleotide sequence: TGTGCCAGCAGTGAGCCCGGACTACAAGAGACCCAGTACTTC. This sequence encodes CASSEPGLQETQYF.

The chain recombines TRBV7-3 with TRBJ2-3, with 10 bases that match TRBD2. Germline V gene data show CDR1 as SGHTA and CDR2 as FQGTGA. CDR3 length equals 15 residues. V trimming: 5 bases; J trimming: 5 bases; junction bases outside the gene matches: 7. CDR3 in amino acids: CASSPWTSGKDTQYF. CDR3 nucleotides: TGTGCCAGCAGCCCATGGACTAGCGGAAAAGATACGCAGTATTTT.

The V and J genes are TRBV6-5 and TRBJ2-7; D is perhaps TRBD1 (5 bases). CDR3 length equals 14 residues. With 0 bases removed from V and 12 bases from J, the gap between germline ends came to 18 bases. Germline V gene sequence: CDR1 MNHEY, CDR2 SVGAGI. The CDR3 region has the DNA TGTGCCAGCAGTTACTCGACGACAGCGAGCAGTCGGTACTTC. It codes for CASSYSTTASSRYF.

CDR3 DNA: TGCGCCAGCACCCCAGGGATCTCTGAAGCTTTCTTT. This codes for CASTPGISEAFF. V usage is TRBV23-1 and J usage is TRBJ1-1; D may be TRBD1 (5 bases). TRBV23-1 has ORF status, its function being uncertain. V lost 7 bases to trimming and J lost 6 bases, with 12 bases between them. The CDR3 runs to 12 residues.